This TCR beta chain emerged from a study of T cell changes during pregnancy in multiple sclerosis. TCRdb keeps only in-frame clones here, not all; method: immunoSEQ multiplex PCR. The repertoire holds roughly 55,000 clones, 92% seen once, with 0.15% to 0.2% in the top ten. CDR1 and CDR2 (germline): SEHNR, FQNEAQ (reference sequence). This CDR3 region has 14 residues. With V trimmed by 4 bases and J by 7 bases, 6 bases remained unmatched. The source was CD4+ T cells from peripheral blood mononuclear cells, collected after pregnancy. The origin of this receptor is a female donor in good health, enrolled as a control in a pregnancy study. The rearrangement joins TRBV7-9 to TRBJ1-5; 8 bases are a match to TRBD1. The CDR3 loop reads CASSSDRGRQPQHF. DNA of the CDR3: TGTGCCAGCAGCTCAGACAGGGGCCGACAGCCCCAGCATTTT.